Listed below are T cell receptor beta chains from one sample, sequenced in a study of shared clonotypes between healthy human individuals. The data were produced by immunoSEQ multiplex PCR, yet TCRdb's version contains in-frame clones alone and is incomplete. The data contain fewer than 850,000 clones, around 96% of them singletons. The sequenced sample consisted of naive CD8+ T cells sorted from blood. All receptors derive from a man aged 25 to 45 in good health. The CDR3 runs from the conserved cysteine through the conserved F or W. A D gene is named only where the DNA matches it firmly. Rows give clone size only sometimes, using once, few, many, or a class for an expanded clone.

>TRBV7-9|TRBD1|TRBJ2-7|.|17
TGTGCCAGCAGCCTTCCTCGGGACAGGGACGACTCCTACGAGCAGTACTTC
CASSLPRDRDDSYEQYF
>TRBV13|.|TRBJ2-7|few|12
TGTGCCAGCAGCCTCGGGGCGTACGAGCAGTACTTC
CASSLGAYEQYF
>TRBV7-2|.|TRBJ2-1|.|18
TGTGCCAGCAGCTTAGCACGCGGACTATCGCAATCATGGAATGAGCAGTTCTTC
CASSLARGLSQSWNEQFF
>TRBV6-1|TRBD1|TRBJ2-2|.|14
TGTGCCAGCAGCCGGGACAGGGGGCCCGGGGAGCTGTTTTTT
CASSRDRGPGELFF
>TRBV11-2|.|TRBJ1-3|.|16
TGTGCCAGCAGTCCCGCTAGGGCAGGAGGCGAAAACACCATATATTTT
CASSPARAGGENTIYF
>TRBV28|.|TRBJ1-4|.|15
TGTGCCAGCAGTACCCCGGTTATGACTAATGAAAAACTGTTTTTT
CASSTPVMTNEKLFF
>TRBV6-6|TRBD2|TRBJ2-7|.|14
TGTGCCAGCATCGGCGGGAGGGTTGTCTACGAGCAGTACTTC
CASIGGRVVYEQYF
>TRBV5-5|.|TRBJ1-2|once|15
TGTGCCAGCAGCTTTGGGGCAGAGATCGACTATGGCTACACCTTC
CASSFGAEIDYGYTF
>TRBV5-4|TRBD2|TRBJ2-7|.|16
TGTGCCAGCAGCTCGACGGGAGGACTAGCGACCTACGAGCAGTACTTC
CASSSTGGLATYEQYF
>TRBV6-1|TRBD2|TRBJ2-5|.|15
TGTGCCAGCAGTGGGGGACTAGCGGCACAAGAGACCCAGTACTTC
CASSGGLAAQETQYF
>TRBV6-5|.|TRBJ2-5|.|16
TGTGCCAGCAGTTACTCGTTCGGCAGCAGGGGAGAGACCCAGTACTTC
CASSYSFGSRGETQYF
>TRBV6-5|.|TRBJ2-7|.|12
TGTGCCAGCATGACGACGGGCTACGAGCAGTACTTC
CASMTTGYEQYF
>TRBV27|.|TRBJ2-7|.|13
TGTGCCAGCAGTTTAGTGGACAGCTACGAGCAGTACTTC
CASSLVDSYEQYF
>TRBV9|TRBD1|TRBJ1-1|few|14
TGTGCCAGCAGCGCCAGGGGGATGAACACTGAAGCTTTCTTT
CASSARGMNTEAFF
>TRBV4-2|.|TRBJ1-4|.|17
TGTGCCAGCAGCCAGATACGGGACGGGTCAACTAATGAAAAACTGTTTTTT
CASSQIRDGSTNEKLFF
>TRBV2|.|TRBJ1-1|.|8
TGTGCCAGCACTGAAGCTTTCTTT
CASTEAFF
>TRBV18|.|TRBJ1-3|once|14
TGTGCCACCAAGATTAGCCCGCCTGGAAACACCATATATTTT
CATKISPPGNTIYF
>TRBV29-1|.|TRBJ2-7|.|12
TGCAGCGGCACAGGGCCCTTCGACGAGCAGTACTTC
CSGTGPFDEQYF
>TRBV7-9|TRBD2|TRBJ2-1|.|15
TGTGCCAGCAGCCCGATCTCGGGAGGGGTGAATGAGCAGTTCTTC
CASSPISGGVNEQFF
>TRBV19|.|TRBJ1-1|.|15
TGTGCCAGTAGTATGTCGGGGGCGTCGAACACTGAAGCTTTCTTT
CASSMSGASNTEAFF
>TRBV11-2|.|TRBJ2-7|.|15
TGTGCCAGCAGCTTAGTTGTGGCGTTCAGCTACGAGCAGTACTTC
CASSLVVAFSYEQYF
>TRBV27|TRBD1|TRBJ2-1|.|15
TGTGCCAGCAGTCCGGGGCAGGGGGCGCAAAATGAGCAGTTCTTC
CASSPGQGAQNEQFF
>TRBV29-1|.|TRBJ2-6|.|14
TGCAGCGTTGAAGTATTGAGTGGGGCCAACGTCCTGACTTTC
CSVEVLSGANVLTF
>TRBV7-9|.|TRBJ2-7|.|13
TGTGCCAGCAGCTTGGGACTGGTTGGGGAGCAGTACTTC
CASSLGLVGEQYF
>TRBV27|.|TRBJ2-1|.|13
TGTGCCAGCAGTTTAATGGGGAGAGGGGAGCAGTTCTTC
CASSLMGRGEQFF
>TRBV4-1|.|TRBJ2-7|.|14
TGCGCCAGCAGCGCGTATGGGGGGGACACCGAGCAGTACTTC
CASSAYGGDTEQYF
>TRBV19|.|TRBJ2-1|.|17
TGTGCCAGTAGCCAAATTGGATCTATCACCTTTTACAATGAGCAGTTCTTC
CASSQIGSITFYNEQFF
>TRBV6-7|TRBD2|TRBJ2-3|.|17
TGTGCCAGCAGTTACTTACTAGCGGGAGTAATGACAGATACGCAGTATTTT
CASSYLLAGVMTDTQYF
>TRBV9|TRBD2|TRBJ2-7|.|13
TGTGCCAGCAGCGTAGCGACTAGCGGCGAGCAGTACTTC
CASSVATSGEQYF
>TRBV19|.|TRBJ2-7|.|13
TGTGCCAGTAGCCCGGGCCACTCCTACGAGCAGTACTTC
CASSPGHSYEQYF
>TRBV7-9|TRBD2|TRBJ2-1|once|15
TGTGCCAGCAGCTTAACCGGGACTAGCTACAATGAGCAGTTCTTC
CASSLTGTSYNEQFF
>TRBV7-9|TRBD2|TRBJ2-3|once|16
TGTGCCAGCAGCTCCGGACTAGCGGGAGATCGAGATACGCAGTATTTT
CASSSGLAGDRDTQYF
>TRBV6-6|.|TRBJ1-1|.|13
TGTGCCAGCAGTTACCCACGACAGCTTGAAGCTTTCTTT
CASSYPRQLEAFF
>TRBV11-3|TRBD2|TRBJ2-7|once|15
TGTGCCAGCAGCCCTTGGGGGGGAGACTCTCACGAGCAGTACTTC
CASSPWGGDSHEQYF
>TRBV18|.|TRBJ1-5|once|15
TGTGCCAGCTCACCAAGTCAGGTATCGAATCAGCCCCAGCATTTT
CASSPSQVSNQPQHF
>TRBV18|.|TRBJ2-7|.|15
TGTGCCAGCTCACCCCCAGGGAGCGGCGCCTACGAGCAGTACTTC
CASSPPGSGAYEQYF
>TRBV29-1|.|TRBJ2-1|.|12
TGCAGCGTTTTCAGGGGTATTAATGAGCAGTTCTTC
CSVFRGINEQFF
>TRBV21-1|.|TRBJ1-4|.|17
TGTGCCAGGGCTCCGGAGGGAACCGGGACCTGTAATGAAAAACTGTTTTTT
CARAPEGTGTCNEKLFF
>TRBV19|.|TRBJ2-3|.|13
TGTGCCAGTAGTATTCTTAGGGGAGATACGCAGTATTTT
CASSILRGDTQYF
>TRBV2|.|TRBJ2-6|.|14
TGTGCCAGCAGTGCAGGGACTGGGGCCAACGTCCTGACTTTC
CASSAGTGANVLTF
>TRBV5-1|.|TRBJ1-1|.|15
TGCGCCAGCAGCTTGTTGGGGGCTATTTACACTGAAGCTTTCTTT
CASSLLGAIYTEAFF
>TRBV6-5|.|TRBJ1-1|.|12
TGTGCCAGCAGTTACTCTGGGTCTGAAGCTTTCTTT
CASSYSGSEAFF
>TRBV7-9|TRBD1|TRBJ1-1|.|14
TGTGCCAGCAGCCCGGACAGGGTGTTCACTGAAGCTTTCTTT
CASSPDRVFTEAFF
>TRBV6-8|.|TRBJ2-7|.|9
TGTGCCAGCACCCAAACCCAGTACTTC
CASTQTQYF
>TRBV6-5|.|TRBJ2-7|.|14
TGTGCCAGCAGGCCGGGAGAGCCATACGGTGAGCAGTACTTC
CASRPGEPYGEQYF